A selection of T cell receptor beta chains follows, all from one sample in a study of graft-versus-host responses after intestinal transplantation. The antigens for these receptors are not known. Sequencing was performed with immunoSEQ multiplex PCR; in TCRdb, only in-frame clones are kept and a portion is missing. The sample has some 90,000 clones, about nine tenths seen once. Material: unstimulated CD8+ T cells sorted from spleen or lymph node cells, obtained before transplant. Source of these receptors: a human donor who was the organ donor for an intestinal transplant. Both conserved end residues are part of each CDR3. The D gene is left open where the match is weak. Where a row states a size, it is once, few, many or the class of an expanded clone; other rows omit it.

>once|NA|TRBV7-9|TRBJ2-3
CASRAGLANTQYF
TGTGCCAGCCGGGCGGGCCTGGCTAATACGCAGTATTTT
>NA|NA|TRBV4-1|TRBJ2-2
CASSQAHSRGELFF
TGCGCCAGCAGCCAAGCCCATTCTAGGGGGGAGCTGTTTTTT
>NA|NA|TRBV30|TRBJ2-1
CAWSRGGSYNEQFF
TGTGCCTGGAGTCGGGGAGGATCCTACAATGAGCAGTTCTTC
>NA|TRBD1|TRBV28|TRBJ1-2
CASSWTGPFYGYTF
TGTGCCAGCAGTTGGACAGGGCCGTTCTATGGCTACACCTTC
>NA|TRBD2|TRBV5-6|TRBJ2-1
CASSAGTSGLNEQFF
TGTGCCAGCAGCGCCGGGACTAGCGGCTTGAATGAGCAGTTCTTC
>NA|NA|TRBV7-6|TRBJ1-3
CASSLQSGNTIYF
TGTGCCAGCAGCTTGCAGTCTGGAAACACCATATATTTT
>NA|TRBD1|TRBV27|TRBJ2-7
CASSYTGEWYEQYF
TGTGCCAGCAGTTATACAGGGGAGTGGTACGAGCAGTACTTC
>NA|NA|TRBV4-1|TRBJ2-7
CASSVRGYSYEQYF
TGCGCCAGCAGCGTACGGGGGTACTCCTACGAGCAGTACTTC
>NA|TRBD1|TRBV4-2|TRBJ1-2
CASSQEGTGGLYGYTF
TGTGCCAGCAGCCAAGAGGGGACAGGGGGGCTCTATGGCTACACCTTC
>NA|NA|TRBV4-1|TRBJ2-2
CASSLEGGTGELFF
TGCGCCAGCAGCCTAGAGGGGGGCACCGGGGAGCTGTTTTTT
>once|TRBD1|TRBV29-1|TRBJ2-1
CSVDQTDRVYNEQFF
TGCAGCGTTGACCAGACCGACAGGGTGTACAATGAGCAGTTCTTC
>NA|NA|TRBV10-1|TRBJ2-5
CASTAPGSDIAKETQYF
TGCGCCAGCACGGCCCCCGGTAGCGATATCGCGAAAGAGACCCAGTACTTC
>NA|NA|TRBV12-5|TRBJ1-1
CASGPPGGLYTEAFF
TGTGCTAGTGGTCCCCCGGGGGGCTTGTACACTGAAGCTTTCTTT
>NA|TRBD1|TRBV30|TRBJ1-1
CAWSGDRGAEAFF
TGTGCCTGGAGTGGGGACAGGGGCGCTGAAGCTTTCTTT
>NA|TRBD1|TRBV29-1|TRBJ1-2
CSVETGVKYGYTF
TGCAGCGTTGAGACAGGGGTTAAGTATGGCTACACCTTC
>NA|NA|TRBV5-1|TRBJ2-7
CASSLGPAGTYEQYF
TGCGCCAGCAGCTTGGGGCCGGCAGGGACTTACGAGCAGTACTTC
>few|TRBD1|TRBV19|TRBJ1-1
CASSLGTGVGTEAFF
TGTGCCAGTAGTCTCGGGACAGGGGTCGGCACTGAAGCTTTCTTT
>NA|TRBD1|TRBV19|TRBJ1-1
CASSLTGDTEAFF
TGTGCCAGTAGTCTAACAGGGGACACTGAAGCTTTCTTT
>few|TRBD1|TRBV2|TRBJ1-4
CASSEKTGANEKLFF
TGTGCCAGCAGTGAAAAGACAGGGGCTAATGAAAAACTGTTTTTT
>NA|NA|TRBV27|TRBJ1-6
CASSPGNSPLHF
TGTGCCAGCAGCCCGGGGAATTCACCCCTCCACTTT
>NA|NA|TRBV6-1|TRBJ1-6
CASSDGSSDRSPLHF
TGTGCCAGCAGTGATGGATCTTCTGACAGGTCACCCCTCCACTTT
>NA|NA|TRBV7-6|TRBJ1-2
CASSLVTGGAYYGYTF
TGTGCCAGCAGCTTAGTAACAGGAGGGGCATACTATGGCTACACCTTC
>NA|NA|TRBV29-1|TRBJ2-3
CSASRGSTDTQYF
TGCAGCGCCTCTAGGGGGAGCACAGATACGCAGTATTTT
>NA|TRBD2|TRBV4-1|TRBJ2-5
CASRRPMSGGASGETQYF
TGCGCCAGCAGACGACCCATGAGCGGGGGGGCCTCGGGGGAGACCCAGTACTTC
>NA|TRBD2|TRBV13|TRBJ2-5
CASSLWGGTETQYF
TGTGCCAGCAGCTTATGGGGGGGAACCGAGACCCAGTACTTC
>NA|NA|TRBV6-1|TRBJ2-3
CASSEIDTDTQYF
TGTGCCAGCAGTGAAATAGACACAGATACGCAGTATTTT
>NA|NA|TRBV19|TRBJ1-5
CASSMRLGYQPQHF
TGTGCCAGTAGTATGAGGTTGGGTTATCAGCCCCAGCATTTT
>NA|NA|TRBV27|TRBJ2-7
CASSFGAGAYEQYF
TGTGCCAGCAGTTTCGGCGCAGGTGCCTACGAGCAGTACTTC
>NA|NA|TRBV27|TRBJ1-1
CASSLVQGNTEAFF
TGTGCCAGCAGTTTAGTACAGGGGAACACTGAAGCTTTCTTT
>NA|NA|TRBV6-8|TRBJ1-6
CASSYSSHSSPYNSPLHF
TGTGCCAGCAGTTACTCGAGTCACTCGAGCCCCTATAATTCACCCCTCCACTTT
>NA|TRBD2|TRBV27|TRBJ2-5
CASSYKAGGPVETQYF
TGTGCCAGCAGTTATAAAGCGGGGGGGCCGGTAGAGACCCAGTACTTC
>NA|TRBD1|TRBV27|TRBJ2-1
CASSARGPPYNEQFF
TGTGCCAGCAGTGCCAGGGGGCCACCCTACAATGAGCAGTTCTTC
>NA|NA|TRBV27|TRBJ1-1
CASSLSAGGAEAFF
TGTGCCAGCAGTTTATCAGCCGGTGGTGCTGAAGCTTTCTTT
>NA|NA|TRBV4-1|TRBJ2-7
CASSQVEGTAYEQYF
TGCGCCAGCAGCCAAGTGGAAGGTACAGCCTACGAGCAGTACTTC
>NA|TRBD1|TRBV5-1|TRBJ2-7
CASSPGQGFLHEQYF
TGCGCCAGCAGCCCCGGACAGGGCTTTCTCCACGAGCAGTACTTC
>NA|NA|TRBV27|TRBJ2-1
CASKPLSSYNEQFF
TGTGCCAGCAAGCCGTTGAGCTCCTACAATGAGCAGTTCTTC
>NA|NA|TRBV15|TRBJ1-4
CATSRDQQGREKLFF
TGTGCCACCAGCAGAGACCAACAGGGTCGGGAAAAACTGTTTTTT
>few|TRBD1|TRBV10-1|TRBJ2-7
CASSEPDRGTSYEQYF
TGCGCCAGCAGTGAGCCTGACAGGGGAACCTCCTACGAGCAGTACTTC
>NA|NA|TRBV28|TRBJ2-1
CASSAATYNEQFF
TGTGCCAGCAGTGCCGCGACCTACAATGAGCAGTTCTTC
>NA|TRBD2|TRBV7-9|TRBJ2-3
CASSLPGGATDTQYF
TGTGCCAGCAGCTTACCCGGGGGGGCCACAGATACGCAGTATTTT
>NA|TRBD1|TRBV4-3|TRBJ2-7
CASSRHRGPSYEQYF
TGCGCCAGCAGCAGGCACAGGGGCCCCTCCTACGAGCAGTACTTC
>NA|TRBD1|TRBV4-3|TRBJ2-3
CASSPGQGAGTQYF
TGCGCCAGCAGCCCAGGACAGGGGGCCGGTACGCAGTATTTT
>NA|NA|TRBV10-2|TRBJ2-5
CASSDSLTGGGETQYF
TGCGCCAGCAGTGACTCCCTGACAGGAGGTGGAGAGACCCAGTACTTC
>once|TRBD2|TRBV9|TRBJ2-5
CASSLHPTSGEETQYF
TGTGCCAGCAGCCTCCACCCTACTAGCGGGGAAGAGACCCAGTACTTC
>NA|NA|TRBV2|TRBJ2-5
CATLSGTQYF
TGTGCCACCCTCAGTGGGACCCAGTACTTC
>NA|NA|TRBV4-3|TRBJ2-5
CASSLRFHSGETQYF
TGCGCCAGCAGCCTCCGCTTCCACAGCGGTGAGACCCAGTACTTC
>NA|NA|TRBV4-2|TRBJ2-1
CASSQVLGHNEQFF
TGTGCCAGCAGCCAAGTTTTGGGCCACAATGAGCAGTTCTTC
>medium-sized|NA|TRBV4-3|TRBJ2-5
CASSQDRGFQETQYF
TGCGCCAGCAGCCAAGATCGAGGTTTTCAAGAGACCCAGTACTTC
>NA|NA|TRBV5-6|TRBJ2-3
CASSRTGSTQYF
TGTGCCAGCAGCCGGACTGGCAGTACGCAGTATTTT
>NA|NA|TRBV5-4|TRBJ2-7
CASSQTRGGRRYEQYF
TGTGCCAGCAGCCAAACGCGAGGGGGACGACGATACGAGCAGTACTTC
>NA|TRBD1|TRBV19|TRBJ1-1
CASSRQGITEASF
TGTGCCAGTAGCAGACAGGGGATCACTGAAGCTTCCTTT
>NA|NA|TRBV19|TRBJ2-3
CASSMDPTQRHF
TGTGCCAGTAGTATGGACCCCACCCAGCGGCATTTT
>NA|NA|TRBV6-5|TRBJ2-7
CASSSLSQGYEQYF
TGTGCCAGCAGTTCCCTCTCACAGGGTTACGAGCAGTACTTC
>NA|TRBD1|TRBV6-1|TRBJ2-1
CASSESLWGQGIYYNEQFF
TGTGCCAGCAGTGAATCCCTGTGGGGACAGGGGATCTACTACAATGAGCAGTTCTTC
>NA|NA|TRBV19|TRBJ2-2
CASSTPTHQPNTGELFF
TGTGCCAGTAGTACCCCGACACACCAGCCGAACACCGGGGAGCTGTTTTTT
>NA|NA|TRBV7-9|TRBJ2-7
CASSLAGSPYEQYF
TGTGCCAGCAGCTTAGCTGGCAGTCCCTACGAGCAGTACTTC
>NA|TRBD1|TRBV19|TRBJ2-6
CASSISGQGALAGANVLTF
TGTGCCAGTAGTATCTCGGGGCAGGGGGCGTTGGCTGGGGCCAACGTCCTGACTTTC
>NA|TRBD1|TRBV19|TRBJ2-7
CASSIGTGSYEQYF
TGTGCCAGTAGTATCGGGACAGGGTCCTACGAGCAGTACTTC
>NA|TRBD2|TRBV7-3|TRBJ2-5
CASSPGLGETQYF
TGTGCCAGCAGCCCGGGACTAGGAGAGACCCAGTACTTC
>NA|TRBD2|TRBV4-1|TRBJ2-7
CASSQDLSGRVSYEQYF
TGCGCCAGCAGCCAAGATCTATCAGGGAGGGTATCCTACGAGCAGTACTTC